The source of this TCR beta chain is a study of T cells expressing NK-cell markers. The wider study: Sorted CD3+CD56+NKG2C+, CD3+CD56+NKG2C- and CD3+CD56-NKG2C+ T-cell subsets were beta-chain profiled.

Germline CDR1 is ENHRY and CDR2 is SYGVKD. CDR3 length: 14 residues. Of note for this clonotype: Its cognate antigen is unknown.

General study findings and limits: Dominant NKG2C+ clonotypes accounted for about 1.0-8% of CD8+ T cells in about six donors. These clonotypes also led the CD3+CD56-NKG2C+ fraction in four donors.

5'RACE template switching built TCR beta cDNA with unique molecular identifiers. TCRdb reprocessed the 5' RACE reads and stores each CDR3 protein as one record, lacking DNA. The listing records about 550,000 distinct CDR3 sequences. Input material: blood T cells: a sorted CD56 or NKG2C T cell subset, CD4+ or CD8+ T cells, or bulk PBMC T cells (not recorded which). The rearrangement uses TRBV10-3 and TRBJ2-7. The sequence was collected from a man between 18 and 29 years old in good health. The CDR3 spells CAIGETGASYEQYF.